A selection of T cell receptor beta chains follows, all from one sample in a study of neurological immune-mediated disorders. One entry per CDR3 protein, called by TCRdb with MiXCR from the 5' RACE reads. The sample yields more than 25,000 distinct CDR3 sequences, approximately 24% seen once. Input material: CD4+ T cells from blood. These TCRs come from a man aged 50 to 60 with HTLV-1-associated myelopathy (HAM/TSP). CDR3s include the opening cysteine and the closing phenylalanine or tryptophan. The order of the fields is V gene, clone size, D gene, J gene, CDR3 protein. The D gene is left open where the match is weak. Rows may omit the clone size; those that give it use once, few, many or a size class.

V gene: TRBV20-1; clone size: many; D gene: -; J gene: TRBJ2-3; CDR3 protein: CSARGAEGGTDTQYF
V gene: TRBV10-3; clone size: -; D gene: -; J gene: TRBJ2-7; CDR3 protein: CAGGEAYEQYF
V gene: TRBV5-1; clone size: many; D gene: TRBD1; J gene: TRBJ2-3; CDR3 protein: CASSLSTGGAADTQYF
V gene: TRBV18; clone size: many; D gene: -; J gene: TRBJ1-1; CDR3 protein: CASSPLAGAAAEAFF
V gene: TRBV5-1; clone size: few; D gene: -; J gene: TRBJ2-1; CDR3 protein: CASSPRESSYNEQFF
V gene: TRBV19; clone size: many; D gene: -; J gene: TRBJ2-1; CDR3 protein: CASSIRLTNYNEQFF
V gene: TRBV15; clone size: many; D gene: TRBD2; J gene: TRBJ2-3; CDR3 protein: CATSEGLAGADTQYF
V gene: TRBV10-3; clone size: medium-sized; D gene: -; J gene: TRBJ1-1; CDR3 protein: CAIRKTVNTEAFF
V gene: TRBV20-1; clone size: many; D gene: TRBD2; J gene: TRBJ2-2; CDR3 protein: CSAPPSGLLGGELFF
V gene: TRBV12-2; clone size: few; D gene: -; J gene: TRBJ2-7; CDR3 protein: CASRFPLGQPYEQYF
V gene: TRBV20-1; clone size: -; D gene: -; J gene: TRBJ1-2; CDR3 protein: CSARDRAGWDSYYGYTF
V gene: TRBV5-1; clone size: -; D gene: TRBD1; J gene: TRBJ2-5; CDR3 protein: CASSLEGQGAGTQYF
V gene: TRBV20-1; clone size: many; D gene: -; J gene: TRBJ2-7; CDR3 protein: CSAPAGTRAYYEQYF
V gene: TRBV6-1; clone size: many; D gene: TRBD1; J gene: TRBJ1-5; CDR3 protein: CASRGTGQRNQPQHF
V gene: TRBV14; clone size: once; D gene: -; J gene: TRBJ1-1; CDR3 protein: CASSQRTFGEAFF
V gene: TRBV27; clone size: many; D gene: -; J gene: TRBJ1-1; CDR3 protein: CASSFRGWANTEAFF
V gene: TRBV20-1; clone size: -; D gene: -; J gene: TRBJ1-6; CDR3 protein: CSASLGHGLLNSPLHF
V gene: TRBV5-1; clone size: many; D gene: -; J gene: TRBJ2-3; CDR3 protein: CASSRSSAEDTQYF
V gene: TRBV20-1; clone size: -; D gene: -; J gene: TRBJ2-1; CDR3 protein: CSARQSYNEQFF
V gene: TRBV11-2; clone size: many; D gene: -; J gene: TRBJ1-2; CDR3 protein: CASSPNMGANYGYTF
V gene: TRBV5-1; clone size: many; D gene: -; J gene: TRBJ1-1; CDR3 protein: CASSLSTNRNTEAFF
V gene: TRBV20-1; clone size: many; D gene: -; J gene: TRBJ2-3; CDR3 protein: CSAMVPTRADTQYF
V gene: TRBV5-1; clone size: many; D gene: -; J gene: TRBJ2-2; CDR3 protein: CASRLFANTGELFF
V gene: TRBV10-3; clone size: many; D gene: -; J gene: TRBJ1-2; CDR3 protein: CALEQEGLGYGYTF
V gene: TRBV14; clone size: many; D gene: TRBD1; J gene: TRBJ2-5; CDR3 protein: CASSQLGQGQETQYF
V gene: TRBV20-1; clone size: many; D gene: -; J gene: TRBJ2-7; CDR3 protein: CSAQVGDYEQYF
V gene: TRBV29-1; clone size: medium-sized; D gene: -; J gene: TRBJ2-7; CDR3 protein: CSGAGGGGEQYF
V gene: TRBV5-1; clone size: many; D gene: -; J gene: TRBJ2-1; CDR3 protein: CASSPRLESVYRLFF
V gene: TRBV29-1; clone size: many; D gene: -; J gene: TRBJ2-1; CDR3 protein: CSSRETSFNEQFF
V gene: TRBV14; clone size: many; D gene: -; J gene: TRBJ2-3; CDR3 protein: CASSSQGHSTDTQYF
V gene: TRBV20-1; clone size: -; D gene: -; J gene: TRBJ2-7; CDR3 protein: CSARPGASSYEQYF
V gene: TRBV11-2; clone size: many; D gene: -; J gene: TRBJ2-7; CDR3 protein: CASSLETTSLKYF
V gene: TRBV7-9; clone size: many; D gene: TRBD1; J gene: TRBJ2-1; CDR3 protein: CASSPPGTGMNEQFF
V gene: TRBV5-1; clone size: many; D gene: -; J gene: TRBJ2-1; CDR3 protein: CASSFIFDREAYNEQFF
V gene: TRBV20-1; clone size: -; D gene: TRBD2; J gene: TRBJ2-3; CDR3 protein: CSASLAGGTDTQYF
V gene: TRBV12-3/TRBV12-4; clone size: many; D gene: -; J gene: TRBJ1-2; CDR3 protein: CASSSPGDYGYTF
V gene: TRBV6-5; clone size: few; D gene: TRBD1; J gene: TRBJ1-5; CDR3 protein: CASRPNRGASNQPQHF
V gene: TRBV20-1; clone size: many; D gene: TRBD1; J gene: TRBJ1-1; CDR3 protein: CSARGDRGRHTEAFF
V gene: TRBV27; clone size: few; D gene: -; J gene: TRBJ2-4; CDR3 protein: CASRNLAKNIQYF
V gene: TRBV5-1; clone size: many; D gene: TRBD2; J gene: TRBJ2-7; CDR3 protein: CASSPRLAGEQGEQYF
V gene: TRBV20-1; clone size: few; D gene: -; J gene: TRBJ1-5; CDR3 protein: CSANAGGLSNQPQHF
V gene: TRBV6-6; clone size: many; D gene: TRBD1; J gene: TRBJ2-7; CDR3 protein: CASGQGGSYEQYF
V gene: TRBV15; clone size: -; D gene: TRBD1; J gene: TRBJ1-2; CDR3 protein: CATSRGGTVRGVDGYTF
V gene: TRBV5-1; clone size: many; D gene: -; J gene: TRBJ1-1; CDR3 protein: CASSLQSTGHAEAFF
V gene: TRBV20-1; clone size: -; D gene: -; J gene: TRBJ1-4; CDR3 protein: CSARAARREKAEKLFF
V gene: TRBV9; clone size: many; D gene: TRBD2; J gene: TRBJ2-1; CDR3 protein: CASSVEVSGSEKFYNEQFF
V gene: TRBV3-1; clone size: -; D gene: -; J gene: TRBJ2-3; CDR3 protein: CASSQRSTDTQYF
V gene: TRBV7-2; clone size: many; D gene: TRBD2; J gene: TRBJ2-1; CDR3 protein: CASSGSGGSYNEQFF
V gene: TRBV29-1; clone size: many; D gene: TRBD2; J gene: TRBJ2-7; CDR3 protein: CSVWGGVSGSSYEQYF
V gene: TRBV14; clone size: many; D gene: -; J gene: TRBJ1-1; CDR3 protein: CASSRNTEAFF
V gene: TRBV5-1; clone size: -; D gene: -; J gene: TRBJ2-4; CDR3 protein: CASSTRTAQNIQYF
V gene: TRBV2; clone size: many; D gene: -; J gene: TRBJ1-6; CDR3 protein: CASSEEGHSSPLHF
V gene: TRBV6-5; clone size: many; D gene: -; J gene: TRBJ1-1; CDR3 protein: CASRRGRPNTEAFF
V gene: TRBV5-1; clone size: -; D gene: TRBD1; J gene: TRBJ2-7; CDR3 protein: CASSPDRYYYEQYF
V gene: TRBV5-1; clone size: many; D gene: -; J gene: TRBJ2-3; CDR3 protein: CASSPGRTTDTQYF